The next 11 T cell receptor beta chains were all read from a single sample in a study of blood T cells in healthy people across ages (dated by TCRdb to about 2015). Libraries came from 5' RACE. The listed sequencing device is Illumina HiSeq 2500. A second PCR of 7 to 11 cycles was performed with a sample-barcoded 5' primer and a J-beta primer mix. TCRdb reran the public reads through fastp at Q25 and MiXCR, keeping productive beta chains. Identical CDR3 protein sequences are pooled into one entry, listed with their most common genes and DNA. The sample table holds roughly 1,300,000 distinct CDR3 sequences, of which approximately 59% were seen once. Clones ranked in the top ten supply 6.7% of the sample. Material for sequencing was blood. These receptors came from a man aged 18-30 years in good health.

The J gene is TRBJ2-5, the V gene TRBV7-9; no definite D call. The CDR3 is 15 residues long. Germline V lookup: CDR1 SEHNR, CDR2 FQNEAQ (reference sequence). Trimming took off 3 bases at V and 0 bases at J, with 11 bases between the two ends. The CDR3 here is CASSLFGSDQETQYF. The CDR3 DNA sequence: TGTGCCAGCAGCTTGTTTGGGTCGGACCAAGAGACCCAGTACTTC.

The rearrangement uses TRBV10-3 and TRBJ2-1; D gene ambiguous. The DNA end is a closer match to TRBJ2-7, so the J assignment may be wrong. The CDR3 length is 12 residues. Germline lookup yields CDR1 ENHRY and CDR2 SYGVKD. CDR3 sequence reads: CAISESVTEQYF. The CDR3 DNA follows: TGTGCCATCAGTGAGTCAGTTACGGAGCAGTACTTC.

This chain uses TRBV5-1 with TRBJ2-3; D call uncertain. CDR3 length: 16 residues. The V end was cut by 0 bases, the J end by 4 bases, with 15 bases between. CDR1 and CDR2 from the germline V gene are SGHRS and YFSETQ. CDR3 region: CASSLVSVKLSDTQYF. The CDR3 nucleotides read TGCGCCAGCAGCTTGGTTTCGGTTAAACTATCAGATACGCAGTATTTT.

This clonotype was counted a few times. V usage is TRBV12-3 or TRBV12-4 and J usage is TRBJ2-3; no clear D. The CDR3 has 13 amino acids. The V and J ends lost 5 bases and 2 bases respectively, with 8 bases between them. In DNA, the CDR3 is TGTGCCAGCAGTCAGGCCTTCACAGATACGCAGTATTTT. Translating gives CASSQAFTDTQYF.

The V and J genes are TRBV20-1 and TRBJ2-7; D unresolved. This CDR3 comprises 12 residues. V lost 3 bases, J lost 5 bases, and 11 bases lay in between. From germline, CDR1 is DFQATT and CDR2 SNEGSKA (reference sequence). The CDR3 nucleotides read TGCAGTGCTAGCCGCGCTCAGGACGAGCAGTACTTC. It specifies CSASRAQDEQYF.

The chain has TRBV5-1 and TRBJ1-2, with D tentatively TRBD1 (6 bases). Per the germline V gene, CDR1 is SGHRS and CDR2 is YFSETQ. V lost 3 bases and J 7 bases, leaving 22 bases between the germline ends. The CDR3 loop spans 16 amino acids. CDR3 sequence (DNA): TGCGCCAGCAGCTCAGTACCGGGGCCGACAGGCCCTGGCTACACCTTC. Amino acids: CASSSVPGPTGPGYTF.

The V gene is TRBV12-5, the J gene TRBJ1-2; D is unclear. This CDR3 has 13 amino acids. CDR1 and CDR2 (germline): LGHNT, FRNRAP. Trimming cost V 1 base and J 6 bases, with 9 bases left between them. CDR3 DNA: TGTGCTAGTGGTTTGGGGGAGGGCCATGGCTACACCTTC. Protein sequence: CASGLGEGHGYTF.

Concerning this clonotype: One junction end does not reproduce the germline sequence, and a read error may be involved. J is TRBJ2-1 and V is TRBV7-2, with TRBD1 as a possible D gene (5 bases). This CDR3 has 15 residues. Germline V gene lookup returns CDR1 SGHTA and CDR2 FQGNSA. The CDR3 nucleotides are TGTGCCAGCAGCCTTAGGGGCGGTTCCTACAGTGAGCAGTTCTTC. It encodes CASSLRGGSYSEQFF.

The rearrangement joins TRBV10-3 to TRBJ2-7; possible D gene TRBD1, 6 bases. The CDR3 length is 14 residues. Germline CDR1 is ENHRY and CDR2 is SYGVKD. V was clipped by 10 bases and J by 0 bases, with 16 bases between them. The CDR3 coding sequence is TGTGCCACCTCCGAAACAGGGAGCTCCTACGAGCAGTACTTC. Its protein product is CATSETGSSYEQYF.

The chain recombines TRBV20-1 with TRBJ2-3; 9 bases are a match to TRBD2. V shed 1 base and J 4 bases; nucleotides not matched to a gene: 15. The CDR3 has 18 residues. Germline CDR1 reads DFQATT; CDR2 reads SNEGSKA (reference sequence). CDR3 in DNA: TGCAGTGCTAGAGGTGTGGGTCGTAGTAGCGGGAGCCCAGATACGCAGTATTTT. The encoded protein is CSARGVGRSSGSPDTQYF.

The sample holds a few counts of this clonotype. This rearrangement joins TRBV5-1 to TRBJ2-5, with 7 bases fitting TRBD1. The DNA end favors TRBJ2-7, so the J call may be wrong. This CDR3 contains 14 residues. The germline V gene encodes CDR1 SGHRS and CDR2 YFSETQ. CDR3 amino acids: CASSGETGYYEQYF. The CDR3 DNA reads as TGCGCCAGCAGCGGAGAGACAGGGTACTACGAGCAGTACTTC.